This TCR beta chain was identified during a study of shared clonotypes between healthy human individuals. Positively selected for CCR7, the CD45RO-negative cells used as naive CD8 cells excluded terminally differentiated effector memory CD45RA+ cells. Produced via immunoSEQ multiplex PCR; TCRdb's table is partial and in-frame only. The profile shows some 2 million clones, roughly 95% of them singletons. Germline V gene data show CDR1 as GTSNPN and CDR2 as SVGIG (reference sequence). The CDR3 length is 14 residues. The ends lost 3 bases at V and 3 bases at J; junction bases unmatched: 7. This sequence was found in a man aged 18-30 years in good health. V is TRBV30 and J is TRBJ2-7; the match to TRBD1 covers 8 bases. The sequencing input was naive CD8+ T cells sorted from blood. Here the CDR3 reads CAWRLTGAFYEQYF. CDR3 DNA sequence: TGTGCCTGGAGACTGACAGGGGCCTTCTACGAGCAGTACTTC.